The 11 T cell receptor beta chains below come from one sample, sequenced in a study of T cells in Graves' hyperthyroidism and ophthalmopathy. Amplified TCR beta CDR3 regions derived from RNA transcripts. HTBI primers were used for first-round RT-PCR of the TCR CDR3. MiXCR was run by TCRdb on the multiplex PCR reads, yielding one entry per CDR3 protein. The repertoire consists of around 400,000 distinct CDR3 sequences, with roughly 13% occurring once and the leading ten covering 9.2%. Sequencing used blood. These receptor sequences come from a woman aged 18-30 years with Graves' hyperthyroidism.

This clonotype was observed many times. J is TRBJ1-2 and V is TRBV7-8; 8 bases agree with TRBD1. Germline V CDR1 and CDR2: SGHVS, FQNEAQ. The CDR3 runs to 13 residues. V trimming: 5 bases; J trimming: 5 bases; junction bases outside the gene matches: 4. In DNA, the CDR3 is TGTGCCAGCAGCCAAAGGACAGGGTATGGCTACACCTTC. Its protein product is CASSQRTGYGYTF.

This clonotype was recorded at least ten times. The chain joins TRBV9 to TRBJ1-3; D remains unclear. The germline V gene has CDR1 SGDLS and CDR2 YYNGEE. V was clipped by 1 base and J by 0 bases, with 8 bases between them. The CDR3 is made up of 15 amino acids. CDR3 residues: CASSVNGGSGNTIYF. The CDR3 DNA follows: TGTGCCAGCAGCGTAAACGGAGGCTCTGGAAACACCATATATTTT.

Remarks on this clonotype: Possible read error: a much larger clone is one base away. As the CDR3 is not closed by the conserved phenylalanine or tryptophan, this likely results from a read error. V and J are TRBV2 and TRBJ1-5; no firm D call. Germline lookup yields CDR1 SNHLY and CDR2 FYNNEI. The CDR3 is made up of 15 amino acids. V was pared by 3 bases and J by 0 bases, with 9 bases between. The CDR3 DNA reads TGTGCCAGCAGTGATCCTCGATATAGCAATCAGCCCCAGCATTCT. This sequence encodes CASSDPRYSNQPQHS.

Many counts were recorded for this clonotype. V is TRBV20-1 and J is TRBJ2-3; D is possibly TRBD2 (5 bases). The V gene lost 5 bases and the J gene lost 9 bases, with 18 bases spanning the gap. This CDR3 is built from 13 residues. The germline CDR1 and CDR2 sequences are DFQATT and SNEGSKA (reference sequence). The CDR3 DNA follows: TGCAGTGCTCAGGACCAGGCGGGTGGCACGCAGTATTTT. It translates to CSAQDQAGGTQYF.

This clonotype was observed at least ten times. The rearrangement joins TRBV12-3 or TRBV12-4 to TRBJ1-1, with TRBD1 matching over 8 bases. V lost 10 bases, J lost 5 bases, and 12 bases stayed unmatched. There are 14 residues in the CDR3. For the CDR3, the DNA is TGTGCCAACTCCAGGGGACAGGAGGGGACTGAAGCTTTCTTT. The encoded protein is CANSRGQEGTEAFF.

The J gene is TRBJ2-1, the V gene TRBV10-2; 10 nucleotides align to TRBD2. The CDR3 is 14 amino acids. Germline CDR1 reads WSHSY; CDR2 reads SAAADI. The ends lost 7 bases at V and 5 bases at J; junction bases unmatched: 5. The CDR3 sequence: CASKASGGHNEQFF. As DNA, the CDR3 is TGCGCCAGCAAGGCTAGCGGGGGCCACAATGAGCAGTTCTTC.

This clonotype was recorded many times. This chain connects TRBV7-3 to TRBJ1-1; D is undetermined. The germline CDR1 and CDR2 sequences are SGHTA and FQGTGA. This CDR3 contains 14 residues. The V end lost 0 bases, the J end lost 3 bases, and 8 bases lay between the germline ends. The CDR3 region has the DNA TGTGCCAGCAGCTTAACGAGGAGGGACACTGAAGCTTTCTTT. Its translation is CASSLTRRDTEAFF. Together with reference TRBV7-3 and TRBJ1-1, the CDR3 gives the full variable domain: GAGVSQTPSNKVTEKGKYVELRCDPISGHTALYWYRQSLGQGPEFLIYFQGTGAADDSGLPNDRFFAVRPEGSVSTLKIQRTERGDSAVYLCASSLTRRDTEAFFGQGTRLTVV.

This clonotype showed up many times. The CDR3 here is CASSQTGTEAFF. In DNA, the CDR3 is TGTGCCAGCAGCCAGACCGGGACTGAAGCTTTCTTT. This chain links TRBV3-1 with TRBJ1-1; no definite D call. The length of the CDR3 is 12 residues. Trimming removed 3 bases from V and 5 bases from J, with 7 bases in between. Germline V gene data show CDR1 as LGHDT and CDR2 as YNNKEL (reference sequence). The variable domain in full, completed from reference TRBV3-1 and TRBJ1-1, reads DTAVSQTPKYLVTQMGNDKSIKCEQNLGHDTMYWYKQDSKKFLKIMFSYNNKELIINETVPNRFSPKSPDKAHLNLHINSLELGDSAVYFCASSQTGTEAFFGQGTRLTVV.

Ten or more counts support this clonotype. This rearrangement joins TRBV3-1 to TRBJ1-5; no firm D call. The V gene lost 4 bases and the J gene lost 3 bases, with 10 bases spanning the gap. Per germline, CDR1 LGHDT and CDR2 YNNKEL (reference sequence). This CDR3 spans 14 amino acids. The CDR3 region has the DNA TGTGCCAGCAGCCGGCAGGAGGCCAATCAGCCCCAGCATTTT. It translates to CASSRQEANQPQHF. Complete variable domain (other parts from reference TRBV3-1 and TRBJ1-5): DTAVSQTPKYLVTQMGNDKSIKCEQNLGHDTMYWYKQDSKKFLKIMFSYNNKELIINETVPNRFSPKSPDKAHLNLHINSLELGDSAVYFCASSRQEANQPQHFGDGTRLSIL.

A word on this clonotype: A single base separates this from a much larger clone, so it may be a read error. In DNA, the CDR3 is TGCGCCAGCAGTGAGGCTAGCGTAGGCACAGATACGCAGTATTTT. It specifies CASSEASVGTDTQYF. The chain is built from TRBV10-1 and TRBJ2-3; TRBD2 is a possible D gene (6 bases). V lost 2 bases and J lost 1, with 10 bases in between. The CDR3 spans 15 residues. Per germline, CDR1 WNHNN and CDR2 SYGVQD (reference sequence).

V usage is TRBV10-3 and J usage is TRBJ2-3, with D uncertain. V lost 0 bases, J lost 4 bases, and 8 bases lay in between. The CDR3 consists of 14 residues. Germline CDR1 and CDR2: ENHRY and SYGVKD. The chain's CDR3 is CAISESVPSDTQYF. The DNA of the CDR3 is TGTGCCATCAGTGAGTCGGTTCCCTCAGATACGCAGTATTTT.